This record looks at one T cell receptor (beta chain) sequence and its context. Its antigen target is currently unknown. Base quality data are lacking; no much larger clone is found one base away. This sample is part of a study of immune evolution from preneoplasia to lung adenocarcinoma (dated by TCRdb to the early 2020s). Notes on the research overall: The study used immune gene expression, TCR sequencing and multiplex immunofluorescence to profile the immune contexture of lung adenocarcinoma precursors and invasive adenocarcinoma. Resected precursor lesions (AAH, AIS, MIA) and invasive adenocarcinomas were compared with paired morphologically normal lung tissue. The sample size was set by how many specimens were available, not by a prior power calculation. The immune data were integrated with whole exome sequencing and methylation data from the same cohort of nodules. The overall cohort comprised approximately 53 patients with pulmonary nodules who underwent surgical resection. A total of more than 40 patients contributed TCR sequencing data. It was reported in the study that roughly 100 samples were used for TCR sequencing. POLYSOLVER was used to infer Class I HLA alleles from exome data, and LOHHLA was used to detect allele-specific HLA loss. Summary of the overall study and its limitations: All patients were from Japan and China, so applicability to Western populations was uncertain. Findings were based on association rather than direct causation; larger cohorts with long-term follow-up and longitudinal biopsies were deemed needed. Normal lung showed the highest clonality, whereas later-stage lesions appeared to have higher T cell density and diversity but lower clonality. Normal lung had the highest top T cell clone frequencies, which appeared to decline progressively from AAH through AIS, MIA and invasive adenocarcinoma.

The CDR3 runs 17 residues from the cysteine to the phenylalanine. Only the CDR3 portion is preserved as DNA: 51 bases, with reading frame beginning at the first base. A distance of 17 bases separates the germline ends of V and J, which lose 5 bases and 0 bases respectively. In the germline V gene, CDR1 corresponds to MDHEN and CDR2 to SYDVKM. Resection was performed on patients in Japan or China between 2014 and 2017. Two lung cancer pathologists independently reviewed H&E slides to confirm the histologic diagnosis of every case. DNA was isolated from FFPE tissue using the AllPrep DNA/RNA FFPE Kit. The immunoSEQ hsTCRbeta Kit was used to sequence TCR beta CDR3 regions from DNA. In the source study's methods: TCR sequencing data were analysed with the ImmunoSEQ Analyzer. T cell clonality was calculated on productive rearrangements as 1 minus Pielou's evenness. The inverse Simpson index, applied to productive templates, was used to measure T cell diversity. T cell density was defined as TCR beta template counts normalized to usable DNA, with usable DNA estimated by amplification and sequencing of housekeeping genes. Two-sided Kruskal-Wallis tests were used to compare TCR metrics between histologic stages. What TCRdb holds here is the immuneACCESS table cut down to in-frame rearrangements. Part of the clones is not present; checked against another copy, under half of the missing clones reflect an unresolved V gene, and the others are unexplained. For V, J and clone size, that table is used; D and trimming come from the DNA. The table for this sample lists approximately 5,000 clones; 60% to 80% of them were counted only once. Roughly 25% of the sample is held by the ten biggest clonotypes.

The sample comprised FFPE normal lung tissue adjacent to the tumor. This clonotype was sampled from a person aged 55 to 70 with lung adenocarcinoma. The sequence joins TRBV28 to TRBJ2-1, with a tentative D gene TRBD2 over 6 matching bases. The DNA sequence is as follows: TGTGCCAGCAGTACTTTAGCGGACCCTCTCTCCTACAATGAGCAGTTCTTC. It codes for CASSTLADPLSYNEQFF.